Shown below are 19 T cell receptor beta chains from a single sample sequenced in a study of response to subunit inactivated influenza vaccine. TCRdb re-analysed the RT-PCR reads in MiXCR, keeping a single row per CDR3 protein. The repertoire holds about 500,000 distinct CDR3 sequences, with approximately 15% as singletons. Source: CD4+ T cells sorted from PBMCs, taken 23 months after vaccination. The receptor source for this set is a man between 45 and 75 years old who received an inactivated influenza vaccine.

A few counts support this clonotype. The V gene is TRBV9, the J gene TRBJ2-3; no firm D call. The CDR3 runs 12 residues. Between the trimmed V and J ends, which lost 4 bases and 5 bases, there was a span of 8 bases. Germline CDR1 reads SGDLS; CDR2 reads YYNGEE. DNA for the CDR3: TGTGCCAGCAGCAGGGTTCAAGATACGCAGTATTTT. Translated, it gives CASSRVQDTQYF.

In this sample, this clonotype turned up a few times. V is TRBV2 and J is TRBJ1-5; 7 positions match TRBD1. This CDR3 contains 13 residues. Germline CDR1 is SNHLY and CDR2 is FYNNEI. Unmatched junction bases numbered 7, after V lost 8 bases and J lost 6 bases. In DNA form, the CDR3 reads TGTGCCAGCCAAGGACAGGCTGGTCAGCCCCAGCATTTT. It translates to CASQGQAGQPQHF.

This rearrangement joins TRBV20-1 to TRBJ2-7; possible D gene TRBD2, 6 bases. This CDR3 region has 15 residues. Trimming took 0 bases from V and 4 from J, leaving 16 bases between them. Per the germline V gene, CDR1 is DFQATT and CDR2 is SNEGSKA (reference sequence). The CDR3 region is CSARDQRAGSYEQYF. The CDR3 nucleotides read TGCAGTGCTAGAGATCAACGGGCGGGAAGTTACGAGCAGTACTTC.

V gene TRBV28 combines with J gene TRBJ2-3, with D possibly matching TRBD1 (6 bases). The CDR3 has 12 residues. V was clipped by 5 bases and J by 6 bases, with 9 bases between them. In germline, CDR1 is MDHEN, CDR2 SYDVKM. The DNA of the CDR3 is TGTGCCAGCAGTACAGGGTCCGATACGCAGTATTTT. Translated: CASSTGSDTQYF.

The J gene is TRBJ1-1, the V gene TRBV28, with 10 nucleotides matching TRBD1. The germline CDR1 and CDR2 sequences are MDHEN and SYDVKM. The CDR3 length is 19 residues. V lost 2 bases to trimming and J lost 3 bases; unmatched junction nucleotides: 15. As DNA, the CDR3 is TGTGCCAGCAGTTTAAAGGGACAGGGGCTTAGAAGGGAGGACACTGAAGCTTTCTTT. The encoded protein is CASSLKGQGLRREDTEAFF.

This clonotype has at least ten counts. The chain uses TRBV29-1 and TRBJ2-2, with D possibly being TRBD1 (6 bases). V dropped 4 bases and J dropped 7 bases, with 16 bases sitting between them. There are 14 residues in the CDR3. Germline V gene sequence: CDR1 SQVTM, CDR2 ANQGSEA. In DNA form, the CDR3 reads TGCAGCGTTGCTAACGCAGGGGCCGTCGGGGAGCTGTTTTTT. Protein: CSVANAGAVGELFF.

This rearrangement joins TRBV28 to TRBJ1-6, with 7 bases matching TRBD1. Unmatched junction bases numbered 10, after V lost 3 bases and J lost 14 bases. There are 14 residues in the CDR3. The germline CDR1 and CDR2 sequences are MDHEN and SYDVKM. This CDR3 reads CASSLGTVDWALHF. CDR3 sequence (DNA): TGTGCCAGCAGTTTGGGGACAGTTGATTGGGCCCTCCACTTT. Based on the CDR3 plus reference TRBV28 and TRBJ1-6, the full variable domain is DVKVTQSSRYLVKRTGEKVFLECVQDMDHENMFWYRQDPGLGLRLIYFSYDVKMKEKGDIPEGYSVSREKKERFSLILESASTNQTSMYLCASSLGTVDWALHFGNGTRLTVT.

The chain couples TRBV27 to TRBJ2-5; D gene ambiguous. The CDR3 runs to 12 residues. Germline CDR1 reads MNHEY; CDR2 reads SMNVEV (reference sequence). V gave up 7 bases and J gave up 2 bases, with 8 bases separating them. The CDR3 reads CASKSRQETQYF. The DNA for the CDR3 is TGTGCCAGCAAGAGCCGTCAAGAGACCCAGTACTTC.

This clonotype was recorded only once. In DNA, the CDR3 is TGTGCCAGCAGCTGGGACAGGGAGATAGCTTTCTTT. Translation gives CASSWDREIAFF. The chain combines TRBV7-2 with TRBJ1-1, with 9 nucleotides matching TRBD1. Losses at the gene ends were 4 bases for V and 10 bases for J; bases not matched to a gene: 4. Germline CDR1 and CDR2: SGHTA and FQGNSA. This CDR3 is 12 amino acids long.

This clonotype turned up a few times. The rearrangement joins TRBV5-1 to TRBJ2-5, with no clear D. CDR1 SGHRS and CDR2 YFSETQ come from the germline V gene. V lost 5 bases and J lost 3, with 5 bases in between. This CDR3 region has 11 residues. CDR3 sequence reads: CASRAEETQYF. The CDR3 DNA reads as TGCGCCAGCAGGGCAGAAGAGACCCAGTACTTC. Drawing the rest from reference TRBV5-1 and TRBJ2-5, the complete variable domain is KAGVTQTPRYLIKTRGQQVTLSCSPISGHRSVSWYQQTPGQGLQFLFEYFSETQRNKGNFPGRFSGRQFSNSRSEMNVSTLELGDSALYLCASRAEETQYFGPGTRLLVL.

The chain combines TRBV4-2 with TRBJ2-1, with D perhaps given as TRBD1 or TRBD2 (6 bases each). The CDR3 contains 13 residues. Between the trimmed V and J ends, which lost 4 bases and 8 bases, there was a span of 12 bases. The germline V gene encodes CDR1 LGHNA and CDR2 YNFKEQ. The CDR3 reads CASSRPRGHEQFF. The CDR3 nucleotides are TGTGCCAGCAGCCGACCCCGGGGGCATGAGCAGTTCTTC.

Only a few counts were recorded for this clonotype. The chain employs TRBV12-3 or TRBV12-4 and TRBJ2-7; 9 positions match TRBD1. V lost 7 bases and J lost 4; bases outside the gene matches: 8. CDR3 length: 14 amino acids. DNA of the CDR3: TGTGCCAGCACCCTTACGGGACAGGGTTACGAGCAGTACTTC. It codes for CASTLTGQGYEQYF.

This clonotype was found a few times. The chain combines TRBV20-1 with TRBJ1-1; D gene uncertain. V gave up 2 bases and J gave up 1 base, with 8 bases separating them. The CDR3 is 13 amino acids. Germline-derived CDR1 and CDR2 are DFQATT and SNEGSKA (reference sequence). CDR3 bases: TGCAGTGCTAGAAGGCAGGCGAACACTGAAGCTTTCTTT. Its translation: CSARRQANTEAFF.

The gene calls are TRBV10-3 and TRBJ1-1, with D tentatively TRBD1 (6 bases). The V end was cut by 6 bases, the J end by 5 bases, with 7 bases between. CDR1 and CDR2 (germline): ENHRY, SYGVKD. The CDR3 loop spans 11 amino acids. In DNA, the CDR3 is TGTGCCATCAGGAGGGGGACTGAAGCTTTCTTT. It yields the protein CAIRRGTEAFF.

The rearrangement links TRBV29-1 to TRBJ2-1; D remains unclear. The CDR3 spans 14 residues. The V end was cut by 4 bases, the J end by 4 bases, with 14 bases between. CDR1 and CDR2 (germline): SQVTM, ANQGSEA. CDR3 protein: CSVVVLTEYNEQFF. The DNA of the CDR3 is TGCAGCGTTGTTGTCCTGACGGAATACAATGAGCAGTTCTTC.

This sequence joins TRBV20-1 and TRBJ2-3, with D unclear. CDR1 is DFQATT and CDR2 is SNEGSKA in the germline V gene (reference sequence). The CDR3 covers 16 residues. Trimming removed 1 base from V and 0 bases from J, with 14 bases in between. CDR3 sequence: CSARGTAHWSTDTQYF. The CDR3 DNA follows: TGCAGTGCTAGAGGGACGGCACATTGGAGCACAGATACGCAGTATTTT.

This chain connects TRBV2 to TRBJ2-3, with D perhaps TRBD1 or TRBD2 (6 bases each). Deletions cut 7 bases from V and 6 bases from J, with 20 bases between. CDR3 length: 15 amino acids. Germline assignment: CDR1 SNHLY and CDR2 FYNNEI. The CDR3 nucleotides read TGTGCCAGCAAGGCCTTAGGACAAGGGGGGGATACGCAGTATTTT. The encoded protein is CASKALGQGGDTQYF.

The CDR3 spells CSVGFFSSYEQYF. CDR3 in DNA: TGCAGCGTTGGCTTTTTTTCCTCCTACGAGCAGTACTTC. The rearrangement joins TRBV29-1 to TRBJ2-7; no firm D call. Germline V gene data show CDR1 as SQVTM and CDR2 as ANQGSEA. This CDR3 region has 13 residues. The V end lost 4 bases, the J end lost 0 bases, and 10 bases lay between the germline ends.

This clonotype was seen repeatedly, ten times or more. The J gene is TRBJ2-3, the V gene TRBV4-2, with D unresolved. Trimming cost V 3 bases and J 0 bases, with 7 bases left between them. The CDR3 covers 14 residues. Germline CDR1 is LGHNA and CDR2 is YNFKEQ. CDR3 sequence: CASSHRPSTDTQYF. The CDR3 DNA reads TGTGCCAGCAGCCACAGGCCGAGCACAGATACGCAGTATTTT.